This TCR beta chain was retrieved from a study of beta chain features in type 1 diabetes. Study as a whole: No age, gender or cell yield differences were seen between patients and healthy donors.

There are 16 residues in the CDR3. Germline-derived CDR1 and CDR2 are SGHAT and FQNNGV. V shed 0 bases, J shed 10 bases, and the junction held 10 bases outside the gene matches. Study results and caveats: For type 1 diabetes patients, VDJ junctions showed fewer insertions and more deletions. Shortening of TCRB CDR3s, moderate but significant, appeared in all four CD4+ subsets of Type 1 diabetes patients. TCRB repertoires of naive, central memory and Treg cells appeared more similar among patients than among healthy donors.

This clone was seen a handful of times. Its antigen is unknown. Sequenced material consisted of expressed TCRB transcripts (all of the isolated RNA was reverse transcribed). TCRdb's table, derived via immunoSEQ multiplex PCR, lists solely in-frame clones and lacks some. The repertoire holds 250,000 to 300,000 clones, with 14% as singletons. This clonotype originated in a man younger than 40 with type 1 diabetes. The chain recombines TRBV11-2 with TRBJ2-3, with 10 bases matching TRBD2. The material sequenced was naive CD4+ T cells from blood. The CDR3 reads CASSLEASGGFLAQYF. CDR3 sequence (DNA): TGTGCCAGCAGCTTAGAAGCTAGCGGGGGTTTTTTGGCGCAGTATTTT.